What follows describes a single T cell receptor (beta chain). Its antigen is unknown. TCRdb itself ran the reads through MiXCR, one entry per CDR3 protein. The sample consists of roughly 220,000 distinct CDR3 sequences, about 38% of them appearing once. The germline CDR1 and CDR2 sequences are MGHRA and YSYEKL. The CDR3 loop spans 17 amino acids. V lost 0 bases, J lost 3 bases, and 5 bases stayed unmatched. This sample is drawn from a study of T cell repertoires in cytomegalovirus infection. The wider study: Used in the study were CMV epitopes, some recently identified and HLA-C-restricted, others well-studied and HLA-B-restricted. Both CMV infection and a matching HLA type were indicated by public TCR beta signatures.

Study-wide points: Summed frequency of shared TCR beta families picked out CMV carriers who also had the relevant HLA. The ex vivo response was dominated by HLA-C-restricted CMV-specific TCR beta clonotypes.

This TCR came from a human donor in good health (CMV status not recorded). Some clones in this sample may be carry-over from other donors' samples. V usage is TRBV4-1 and J usage is TRBJ2-2, with 9 positions matching TRBD1. This specimen was CD8+ T cells from cultured PBMCs, taken from culture after CMV antigen stimulation. CDR3 sequence reads: CASSQDLGTGHTGELFF. DNA of the CDR3: TGCGCCAGCAGCCAAGATTTGGGGACAGGGCACACCGGGGAGCTGTTTTTT.